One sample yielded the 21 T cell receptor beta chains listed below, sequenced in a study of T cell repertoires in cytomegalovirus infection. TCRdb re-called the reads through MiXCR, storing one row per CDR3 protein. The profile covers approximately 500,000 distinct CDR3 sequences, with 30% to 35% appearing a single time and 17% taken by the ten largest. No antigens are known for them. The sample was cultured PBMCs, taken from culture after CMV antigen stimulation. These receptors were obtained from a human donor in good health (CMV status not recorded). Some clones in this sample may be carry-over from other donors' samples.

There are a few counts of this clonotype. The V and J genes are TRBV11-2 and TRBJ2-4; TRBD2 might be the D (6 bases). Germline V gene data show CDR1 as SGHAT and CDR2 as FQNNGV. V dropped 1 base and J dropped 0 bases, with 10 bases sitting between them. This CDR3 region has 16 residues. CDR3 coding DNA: TGTGCCAGCAGCTTAGGACGGGAGATAGCCAAAAACATTCAGTACTTC. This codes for CASSLGREIAKNIQYF.

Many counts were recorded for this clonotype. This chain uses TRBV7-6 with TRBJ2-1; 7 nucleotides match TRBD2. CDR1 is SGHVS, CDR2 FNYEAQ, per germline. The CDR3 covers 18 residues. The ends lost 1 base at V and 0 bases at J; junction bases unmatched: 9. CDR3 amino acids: CASSLGTRGSSSYNEQFF. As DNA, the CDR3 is TGTGCCAGCAGCTTAGGGACTAGGGGATCAAGCTCCTACAATGAGCAGTTCTTC.

In nucleotides, the CDR3 is TGTGCCAGCAGTGAAGCGACTAGCGGGATTTACGAGCAGTACTTC. Amino acids: CASSEATSGIYEQYF. The chain couples TRBV6-1 to TRBJ2-7; TRBD2 matches at 11 bases. This CDR3 spans 15 amino acids. Germline CDR1 MNHNS, CDR2 SASEGT. J was trimmed by 4 bases and V by 0 bases; bases with no gene match: 2.

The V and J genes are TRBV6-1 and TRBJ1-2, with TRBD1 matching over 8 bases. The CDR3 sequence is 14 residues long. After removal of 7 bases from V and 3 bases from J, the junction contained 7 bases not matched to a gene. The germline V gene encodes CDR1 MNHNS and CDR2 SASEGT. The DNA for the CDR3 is TGTGCCAGCATCGGACAGGGATCAGACTATGGCTACACCTTC. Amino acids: CASIGQGSDYGYTF.

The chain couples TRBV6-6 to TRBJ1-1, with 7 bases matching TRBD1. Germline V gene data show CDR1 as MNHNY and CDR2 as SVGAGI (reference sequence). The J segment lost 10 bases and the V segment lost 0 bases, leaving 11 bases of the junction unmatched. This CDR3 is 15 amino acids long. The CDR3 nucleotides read TGTGCCAGCAGTTACTCGGTGCTCGTGACAGGGACAGCTTTCTTT. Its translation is CASSYSVLVTGTAFF.

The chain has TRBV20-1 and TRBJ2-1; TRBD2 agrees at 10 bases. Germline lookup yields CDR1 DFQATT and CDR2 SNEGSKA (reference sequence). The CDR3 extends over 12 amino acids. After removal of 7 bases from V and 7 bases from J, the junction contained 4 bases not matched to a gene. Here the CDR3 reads CSGTSGLNEQFF. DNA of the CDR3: TGCAGTGGGACTAGCGGCCTGAATGAGCAGTTCTTC.

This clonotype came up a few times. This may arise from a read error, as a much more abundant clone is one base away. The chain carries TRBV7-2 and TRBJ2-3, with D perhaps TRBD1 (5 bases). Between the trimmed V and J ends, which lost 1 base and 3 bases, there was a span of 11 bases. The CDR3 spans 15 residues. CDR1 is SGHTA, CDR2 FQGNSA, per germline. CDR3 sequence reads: CASSLVWGATDTQYF. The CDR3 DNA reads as TGTGCCAGCAGCTTAGTTTGGGGCGCGACAGATACGCAGTATTTT.

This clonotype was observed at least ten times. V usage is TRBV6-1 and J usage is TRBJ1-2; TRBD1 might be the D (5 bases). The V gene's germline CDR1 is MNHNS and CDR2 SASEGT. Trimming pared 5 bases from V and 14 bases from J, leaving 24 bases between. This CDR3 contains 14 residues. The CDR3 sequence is CASSPGGTRLSWTF. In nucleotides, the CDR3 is TGTGCCAGCAGTCCCGGGGGAACAAGACTGTCATGGACCTTC.

CDR3 loop: CASSPRRRSGEKLFF. The CDR3 DNA is TGTGCCAGCAGTCCTCGCAGGAGGTCAGGTGAAAAACTGTTTTTT. This chain joins TRBV12-3 or TRBV12-4 and TRBJ1-4; D unresolved. Trimming pared 5 bases from V and 7 bases from J, leaving 17 bases between. The CDR3 extends over 15 amino acids.

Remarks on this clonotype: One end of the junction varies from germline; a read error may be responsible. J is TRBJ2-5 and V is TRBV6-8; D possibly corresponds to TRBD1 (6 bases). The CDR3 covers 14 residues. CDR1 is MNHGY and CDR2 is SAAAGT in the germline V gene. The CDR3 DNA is TGTGCCAGCTCGGGACAACCGTACCAAGAGACCAAGTACTTC. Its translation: CASSGQPYQETKYF.

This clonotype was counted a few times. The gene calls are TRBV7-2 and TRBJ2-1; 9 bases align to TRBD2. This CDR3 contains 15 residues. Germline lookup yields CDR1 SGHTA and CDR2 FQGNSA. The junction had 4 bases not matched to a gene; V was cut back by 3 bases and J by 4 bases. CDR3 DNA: TGTGCCAGCAGCTTCGGACTAGCGATATACAATGAGCAGTTCTTC. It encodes CASSFGLAIYNEQFF. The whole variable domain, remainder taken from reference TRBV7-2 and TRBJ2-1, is GAGVSQSPSNKVTEKGKDVELRCDPISGHTALYWYRQSLGQGLEFLIYFQGNSAPDKSGLPSDRFSAERTGGSVSTLTIQRTQQEDSAVYLCASSFGLAIYNEQFFGPGTRLTVL.

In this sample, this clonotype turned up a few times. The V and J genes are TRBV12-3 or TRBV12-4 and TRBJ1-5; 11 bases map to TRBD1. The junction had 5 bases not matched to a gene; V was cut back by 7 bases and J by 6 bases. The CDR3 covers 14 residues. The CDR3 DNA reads TGTGCCAGCACTCCGGGGACAGGGGGTCAGCCCCAGCATTTT. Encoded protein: CASTPGTGGQPQHF.

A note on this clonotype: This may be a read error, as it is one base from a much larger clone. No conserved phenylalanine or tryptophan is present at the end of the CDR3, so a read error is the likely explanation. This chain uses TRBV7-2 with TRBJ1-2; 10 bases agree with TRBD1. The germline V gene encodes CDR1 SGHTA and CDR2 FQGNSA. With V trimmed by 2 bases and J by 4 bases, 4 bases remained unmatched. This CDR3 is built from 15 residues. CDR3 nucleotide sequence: TGTGCCAGCAGCTTAAGACAGGGGGCAGGCTATGGCTACACCATC. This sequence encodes CASSLRQGAGYGYTI.

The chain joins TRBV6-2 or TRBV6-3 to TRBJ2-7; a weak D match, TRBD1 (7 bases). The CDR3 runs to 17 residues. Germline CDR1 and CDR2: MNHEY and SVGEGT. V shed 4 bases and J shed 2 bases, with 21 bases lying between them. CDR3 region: CASSSEGTATTPYEQYF. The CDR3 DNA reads TGTGCCAGCAGTTCGGAGGGGACAGCCACGACCCCCTACGAGCAGTACTTC.

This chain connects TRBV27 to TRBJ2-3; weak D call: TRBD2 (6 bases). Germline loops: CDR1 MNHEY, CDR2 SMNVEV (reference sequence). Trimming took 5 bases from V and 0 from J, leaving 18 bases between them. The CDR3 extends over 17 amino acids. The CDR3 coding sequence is TGTGCCAGCAGTCCTCCGGTCGGGGGTACTAGCACAGATACGCAGTATTTT. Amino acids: CASSPPVGGTSTDTQYF.

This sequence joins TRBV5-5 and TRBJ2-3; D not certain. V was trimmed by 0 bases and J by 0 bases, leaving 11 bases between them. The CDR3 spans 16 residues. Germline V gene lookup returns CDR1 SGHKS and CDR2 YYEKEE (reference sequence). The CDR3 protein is CASSLVGSRSTDTQYF. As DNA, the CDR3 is TGTGCCAGCAGCTTGGTTGGTAGCCGCAGCACAGATACGCAGTATTTT.

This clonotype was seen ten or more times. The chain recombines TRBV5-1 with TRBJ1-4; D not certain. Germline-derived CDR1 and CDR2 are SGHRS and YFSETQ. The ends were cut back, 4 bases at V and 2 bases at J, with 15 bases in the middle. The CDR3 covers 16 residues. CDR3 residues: CASSTDGLKTNEKLFF. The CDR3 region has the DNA TGCGCCAGCAGCACGGACGGCTTGAAGACTAATGAAAAACTGTTTTTT.

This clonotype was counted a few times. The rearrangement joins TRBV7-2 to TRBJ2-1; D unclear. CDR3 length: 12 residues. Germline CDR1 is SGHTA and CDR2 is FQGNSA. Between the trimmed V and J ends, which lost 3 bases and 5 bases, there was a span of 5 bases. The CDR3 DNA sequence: TGTGCCAGCAGCTTTGTCAACAATGAGCAGTTCTTC. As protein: CASSFVNNEQFF. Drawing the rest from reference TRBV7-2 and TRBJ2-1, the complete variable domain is GAGVSQSPSNKVTEKGKDVELRCDPISGHTALYWYRQSLGQGLEFLIYFQGNSAPDKSGLPSDRFSAERTGGSVSTLTIQRTQQEDSAVYLCASSFVNNEQFFGPGTRLTVL.

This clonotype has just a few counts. The CDR3 bases are TGTGCCAGCAGTTTATCCCGGGAGGCTAACTACAATGAGCAGTTCTTC. Protein sequence: CASSLSREANYNEQFF. The rearrangement uses TRBV27 and TRBJ2-1; 7 bases line up with TRBD2. Germline CDR1 reads MNHEY; CDR2 reads SMNVEV (reference sequence). V shed 0 bases and J 3 bases; nucleotides not matched to a gene: 5. This CDR3 comprises 16 residues.

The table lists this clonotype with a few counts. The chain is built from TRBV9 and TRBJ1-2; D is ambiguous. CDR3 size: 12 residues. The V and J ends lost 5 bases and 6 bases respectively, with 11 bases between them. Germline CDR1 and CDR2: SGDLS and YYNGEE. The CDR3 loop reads CASSRWTDGYTF. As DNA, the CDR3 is TGTGCCAGCAGTCGGTGGACGGATGGCTACACCTTC.

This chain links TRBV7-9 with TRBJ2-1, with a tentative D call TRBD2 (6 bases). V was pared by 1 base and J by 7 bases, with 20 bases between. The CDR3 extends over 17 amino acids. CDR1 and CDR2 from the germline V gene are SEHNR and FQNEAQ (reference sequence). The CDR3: CASSLEGRRPGTNEQFF. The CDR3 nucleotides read TGTGCCAGCAGCTTAGAGGGGAGACGGCCCGGGACTAATGAGCAGTTCTTC.